This TCR beta chain was retrieved from a study of blood T cells in healthy people across ages (dated by TCRdb to about 2015). Looking at the study overall: In model experiments, template switching captured roughly one uniquely barcoded TCR beta cDNA molecule for every two T cells. The donors were split into four age groups: young (average 16 years), middle-aged (about 40), aged (about 56) and long-lived (over 80). To avoid experimental bias, donors of different ages were distributed randomly across sequencing lanes. The study analyzed two additional independent replicas of 1 million unique cDNA reads from the same blood draw for two donors, one aged 18 to 30 and one aged 80 or older. The study measured age-related changes in TCR beta repertoire diversity using deep sequencing normalized with unique cDNA molecular identifiers.

Including cysteine and phenylalanine, the CDR3 has 20 amino acids. CDR3 DNA is the only sequence kept; it has 60 bases, read in frame from the first base. Compared with germline, V lacks 0 bases and J lacks 3 bases; bases without a gene match: 12. The germline V gene specifies MGHRA as CDR1 and YSYEKL as CDR2. What the work shows at the level of the full study, not this receptor alone: Compared with the aged group, the long-lived group had more naive CD4+ T cells, fewer expanded clones and increased TCR diversity, a pattern suggesting age selection. The CMV infection status of donors was not known, potentially confounding age-related changes in expanded clonotypes. A strong correlation was found between observed TCR beta diversity and the percentage of naive T cells measured by flow cytometry. Total diversity estimates from one million sequenced T cells were considered lower bounds and underestimates. As age increased, observed TCR beta diversity per million T cells dropped in a roughly linear way, and a significant reduction was already evident by age about 36. Since profiling was done on bulk unsorted PBMCs, naive and antigen-experienced compartments could not be conclusively compared.

This clonotype was counted ten times or more. No cognate antigen has been identified for it. There are no base qualities to consult, and no much larger clone falls within one base. Libraries were constructed by 5' RACE. The listed sequencing device is Illumina HiSeq 2500. A second PCR of about 7 to 12 cycles was performed with a sample-barcoded 5' primer and a J-beta primer mix. Each TCR beta cDNA molecule received a unique molecular identifier from a template-switch 5' adaptor carrying 12 random nucleotides. Each sample yielded at least 3 million CDR3-containing paired-end reads. The Mint cDNA synthesis kit, primed by a TRBC-specific oligonucleotide, was used to synthesize first-strand cDNA from all RNA. Following uracil-DNA glycosylase treatment, a first 18-cycle PCR with universal primers M1SS and BC2_uni_R was performed on all cDNA. The original methods were these. Normalization of each sample was performed by random selection of 1 million high-quality reads, each carrying a distinct molecular identifier. Instead of being binned into consensus sequences, reads with shared molecular identifiers were discarded. MiTCR, with a Q25 quality threshold and the strictest error-elimination algorithm, was used for CDR3 identification, clonotype clustering and error correction. Lower-bound total TCR beta diversity was estimated with a nonparametric unseen species model using Euler transformation. The public reads were quality trimmed at Q25 with fastp and then assembled into clones with MiXCR by TCRdb, keeping productive beta chains. Rows are combined by CDR3 protein, so each entry shows the most common genes and DNA. In this record, the V and J calls reflect TCRdb's handling and not the investigators' own analysis. The sample records fewer than 2,000,000 distinct CDR3 sequences, almost 35% of which are singletons. The leading ten clones occupy about 11% of the sample.

The roughly 38 donors, aged about 6 to 90 years, were systemically healthy Caucasian individuals from Russia. Each donor gave 8.5 to 10 milliliters of peripheral blood, collected into EDTA-treated Vacutainer tubes. PBMCs were isolated by Ficoll-Paque density-gradient centrifugation, with at least 6 million obtained per sample. Trizol reagent was used to extract total RNA from PBMCs, with at least 6 micrograms per sample. The percentages of naive CD45RAhigh/CD27high T cells were determined by flow cytometry on a PBMC aliquot from every donor. Recombination joined TRBV4-1 with TRBJ2-7; 15 junctional bases match TRBD2. The sequenced material came from blood. This clonotype originated in a woman aged 25 to 45 in good health. The DNA sequence reads TGCGCCAGCAGCCAAGATAGGGGACTAGCGGGAGGTTCTACTGTCTACGAGCAGTACTTC. It translates to CASSQDRGLAGGSTVYEQYF.